This TCR beta chain stems from a study of control samples from healthy donors and cancer patients. This clone has a single count. From germline, CDR1 is SGHRS and CDR2 YFSETQ. V gave up 4 bases and J gave up 2 bases, with 10 bases separating them. The CDR3 consists of 14 residues. TCRdb's table, derived via immunoSEQ multiplex PCR, lists solely in-frame clones and lacks some. This sample has 170,000 or so clones, with roughly 91% found just once. The clonotype originates from a man aged 18 to 30 in good health. This chain uses TRBV5-1 with TRBJ2-1, with D perhaps TRBD1 (5 bases). Material for sequencing was blood. The CDR3: CASSLRGTYNEQFF. CDR3 DNA: TGCGCCAGCAGCCTAAGGGGAACCTACAATGAGCAGTTCTTC. Full variable domain (outside the CDR3, taken from reference TRBV5-1 and TRBJ2-1): KAGVTQTPRYLIKTRGQQVTLSCSPISGHRSVSWYQQTPGQGLQFLFEYFSETQRNKGNFPGRFSGRQFSNSRSEMNVSTLELGDSALYLCASSLRGTYNEQFFGPGTRLTVL.